This T cell receptor (beta chain) was captured in a study of T-cell reconstitution after alpha-beta-depleted transplantation in children. A word on this clonotype: The antigen remains unidentified.

Preparing the TCRbeta library involved the use of unique molecular identifiers. One entry per CDR3 protein results from TCRdb running MiXCR on the PCR reads. The sample shows about a million distinct CDR3 sequences, about 29% of them seen only once. CDR3 length equals 15 residues. V gave up 4 bases and J gave up 7 bases; unmatched junction bases: 13. Germline V gives CDR1 SGHDT, CDR2 YYEEEE. Study findings and constraints: T-cell counts and diversity at one year following transplant were attributed mainly to newly produced T cells. Surviving recipient T cells and thymic progenitors underlay high day-60 TCRbeta diversity in some patients. It was reported that alpha-beta T cells came from several hundred expanded graft clones (about two months after transplant).

The source of this sequence is a boy under two years old who had a stem cell transplant for SCID, so the T cells may come from the graft donor. The input for sequencing was PBMCs, mostly from graft donor cells, taken 360 days after TCRalphabeta/CD19-depleted stem cell transplant. The J gene is TRBJ2-7, the V gene TRBV5-6; 8 bases agree with TRBD2. CDR3 sequence reads: CASSPKGTRAVEQYF. The CDR3 DNA reads TGTGCCAGCAGCCCGAAGGGGACTAGGGCCGTGGAGCAGTACTTC.